Following are 27 T cell receptor beta chains from one sample sequenced in a study of cytomegalovirus exposure and HLA in healthy donors. PCR employed 60 Vbeta and 13 Jbeta primers. Data came from immunoSEQ multiplex PCR; TCRdb stores just in-frame clones and leaves some out. The sample has over 100,000 clones, 70% to 80% seen once. The material sequenced was PBMCs. The origin of the receptors is a female donor in good health and CMV-seronegative.

V usage is TRBV28 and J usage is TRBJ2-1; D remains ambiguous. Germline V gene sequence: CDR1 MDHEN, CDR2 SYDVKM. This CDR3 spans 15 amino acids. V was pared by 4 bases and J by 7 bases, with 17 bases between. CDR3 DNA sequence: TGTGCCAGCAGTTCGATCAGCGTCACTGGGAATGAGCAGTTCTTC. Encoded protein: CASSSISVTGNEQFF. The whole variable domain, remainder taken from reference TRBV28 and TRBJ2-1, is DVKVTQSSRYLVKRTGEKVFLECVQDMDHENMFWYRQDPGLGLRLIYFSYDVKMKEKGDIPEGYSVSREKKERFSLILESASTNQTSMYLCASSSISVTGNEQFFGPGTRLTVL.

This clone was seen just once. This chain uses TRBV6-5 with TRBJ1-2; possibly TRBD1 for D (5 bases). The CDR3 contains 14 residues. V dropped 0 bases and J dropped 4 bases, with 9 bases sitting between them. Germline V CDR1 and CDR2: MNHEY, SVGAGI. The CDR3 is CASSYSQGIYGYTF. The CDR3 nucleotides read TGTGCCAGCAGTTACTCGCAGGGAATCTATGGCTACACCTTC.

This clone was seen just once. The V call is TRBV19, the J call TRBJ2-3, with unresolved D. The CDR3 loop spans 15 amino acids. The germline V and J ends were trimmed by 2 bases and 3 bases, with 12 bases remaining between them. The germline CDR1 and CDR2 sequences are LNHDA and SQIVND (reference sequence). The CDR3 spells CASSIRRRRTDTQYF. In DNA, the CDR3 is TGTGCCAGTAGTATACGACGGAGAAGGACAGATACGCAGTATTTT.

J is TRBJ1-2 and V is TRBV29-1; 12 bases agree with TRBD1. CDR1 is SQVTM and CDR2 is ANQGSEA in the germline V gene. The CDR3 length is 15 residues. CDR3 nucleotide sequence: TGCACCGCGGAGGGGACAGGGGGCGCAGGGCATGGCTACACCTTC. The encoded protein is CTAEGTGGAGHGYTF. Supplemented by reference TRBV29-1 and TRBJ1-2, the full variable domain reads SAVISQKPSRDICQRGTSLTIQCQVDSQVTMMFWYRQQPGQSLTLIATANQGSEATYESGFVIDKFPISRPNLTFSTLTVSNMSPEDSSIYLCTAEGTGGAGHGYTFGSGTRLTVV.

Notes on this clone: Sequence at one end of the junction differs from germline and may be a read error. This rearrangement joins TRBV7-7 to TRBJ2-1, with a tentative D call TRBD2 (5 bases). CDR3 size: 14 residues. Germline assignment: CDR1 SSHAT and CDR2 FNYEAQ (reference sequence). DNA of the CDR3: TGTGCTAGCAGCTTGGCTTCCGGGAATTATGAGCAGTTCTTC. Translated, it gives CASSLASGNYEQFF.

V usage is TRBV7-3 and J usage is TRBJ2-3; TRBD2 agrees at 11 bases. Germline V gene data show CDR1 as SGHTA and CDR2 as FQGTGA. This CDR3 has 15 amino acids. V trimming: 3 bases; J trimming: 5 bases; junction bases outside the gene matches: 4. For the CDR3, the DNA is TGTGCCAGCAGCTTGGGACTAGCGGAGTTAGATACGCAGTATTTT. Translation: CASSLGLAELDTQYF.

The V gene is TRBV7-9, the J gene TRBJ2-1; TRBD2 matches at 15 bases. Losses at the gene ends were 1 base for V and 9 bases for J; bases not matched to a gene: 7. The CDR3 is made up of 17 amino acids. The germline gives CDR1 SEHNR, CDR2 FQNEAQ (reference sequence). CDR3 in DNA: TGTGCCAGCAGCTTAGAGGGACTAGCGGGAGGAGGGGGTGAGCAGTTCTTC. It encodes CASSLEGLAGGGGEQFF.

The rearrangement links TRBV7-9 to TRBJ2-3, with D uncertain. The CDR3 covers 16 residues. Germline lookup yields CDR1 SEHNR and CDR2 FQNEAQ (reference sequence). The germline V and J ends were trimmed by 6 bases and 2 bases, with 18 bases remaining between them. The CDR3 loop reads CASSPEALLSTDTQYF. DNA of the CDR3: TGTGCCAGCAGTCCCGAGGCACTCCTTTCCACAGATACGCAGTATTTT.

The genes are TRBV9 and TRBJ2-1; 15 nucleotides line up with TRBD2. CDR3 size: 18 residues. After removal of 1 base from V and 6 bases from J, the junction contained 8 bases not matched to a gene. Looked up from germline, CDR1 is SGDLS and CDR2 is YYNGEE. CDR3 sequence reads: CASSVTPGTSGRSNEQFF. CDR3 in DNA: TGTGCCAGCAGCGTAACCCCGGGGACTAGCGGGAGGTCCAATGAGCAGTTCTTC.

This clone was detected once. The chain joins TRBV14 to TRBJ1-3; D uncertain. Germline values: CDR1 SGHDN, CDR2 FVKESK. This CDR3 spans 11 amino acids. V shed 1 base and J shed 8 bases, with 3 bases lying between them. This chain's CDR3 is CASSQADTIYF. CDR3 DNA: TGTGCCAGCAGCCAAGCGGACACCATATATTTT. The whole variable domain, remainder taken from reference TRBV14 and TRBJ1-3, is EAGVTQFPSHSVIEKGQTVTLRCDPISGHDNLYWYRRVMGKEIKFLLHFVKESKQDESGMPNNRFLAERTGGTYSTLKVQPAELEDSGVYFCASSQADTIYFGEGSWLTVV.

The rearrangement joins TRBV27 to TRBJ2-3; 12 bases are a match to TRBD2. The CDR3 is made up of 19 amino acids. Trimming cost V 6 bases and J 0 bases; bases outside gene matches: 13. Germline V gene sequence: CDR1 MNHEY, CDR2 SMNVEV (reference sequence). The CDR3 here is CASSLMGPGTSGSTDTQYF. The CDR3, as DNA: TGTGCCAGCAGCTTAATGGGCCCCGGGACTAGCGGGAGCACAGATACGCAGTATTTT.

The rearrangement links TRBV6-5 to TRBJ2-1; maybe TRBD2 (5 bases). V lost 6 bases and J 7 bases, leaving 13 bases between the germline ends. The CDR3 is 13 residues long. Germline V lookup: CDR1 MNHEY, CDR2 SVGAGI. CDR3 nucleotides: TGTGCCAGCAGCCCCGGGAAGGCTAATGAGCAGTTCTTC. The encoded protein is CASSPGKANEQFF.

The chain joins TRBV21-1 to TRBJ2-7; TRBD2 is the table's D call, not checked against the DNA. TRBV21-1 is an annotated pseudogene. The CDR3 has 13 residues. CDR3 in DNA: TGTGCCGTCTCACTAGCGGGAGGTGGCGAGCAGTACTTC. Protein: CAVSLAGGGEQYF.

The chain couples TRBV29-1 to TRBJ1-1, with D perhaps TRBD1 (6 bases). Trimming took off 5 bases at V and 8 bases at J, with 24 bases between the two ends. The CDR3 extends over 15 amino acids. CDR1 is SQVTM, CDR2 ANQGSEA, per germline. This chain's CDR3 is CSVRVFLNFGQEAFF. DNA of the CDR3: TGCAGCGTTAGGGTCTTCCTCAATTTCGGACAGGAAGCTTTCTTT.

The rearrangement links TRBV13 to TRBJ2-7, with TRBD2 matching 7 bases. V gave up 3 bases and J gave up 2 bases; unmatched junction bases: 4. The CDR3 extends over 14 amino acids. Germline values: CDR1 PRHDT, CDR2 FYEKMQ (reference sequence). The CDR3 sequence is CASSLAGAAYEQYF. CDR3 in DNA: TGTGCCAGCAGCTTGGCGGGAGCCGCCTACGAGCAGTACTTC.

This chain joins TRBV28 and TRBJ2-7; D may be TRBD1 (6 bases). The V end lost 6 bases, the J end lost 2 bases, and 14 bases lay between the germline ends. This CDR3 spans 14 amino acids. Germline lookup yields CDR1 MDHEN and CDR2 SYDVKM. CDR3 bases: TGTGCCAGCAGCTCAACGGACAGCCCCTACGAGCAGTACTTC. The encoded protein is CASSSTDSPYEQYF.

The chain joins TRBV28 to TRBJ2-2, with 9 bases lining up with TRBD1. The germline gives CDR1 MDHEN, CDR2 SYDVKM. V gave up 5 bases and J gave up 5 bases; unmatched junction bases: 9. This CDR3 comprises 16 residues. The CDR3, as DNA: TGTGCCAGCAGTCCTGCCGGGACAGGGCTTACCGGGGAGCTGTTTTTT. This sequence encodes CASSPAGTGLTGELFF.

This clone was observed a few times. V usage is TRBV19 and J usage is TRBJ1-5; no reliable D call. There are 14 residues in the CDR3. V lost 7 bases to trimming and J lost 2 bases, with 12 bases between them. The germline CDR1 and CDR2 sequences are LNHDA and SQIVND (reference sequence). The CDR3 DNA is TGTGCCAGTACCCCGATGGGAGGCAATCAGCCCCAGCATTTT. This codes for CASTPMGGNQPQHF.

This clone has a handful of counts. The gene calls are TRBV19 and TRBJ2-5; 8 nucleotides line up with TRBD2. The end of the DNA fits TRBJ2-7 better, so the J call may be wrong. The V gene's germline CDR1 is LNHDA and CDR2 SQIVND (reference sequence). The CDR3 is 15 residues long. CDR3 nucleotide sequence: TGTGCCAGTAGTACTTCTAGCGGGTCCTCCTACGAGCAGTACTTC. Translated: CASSTSSGSSYEQYF.

The chain employs TRBV29-1 and TRBJ2-3; tentatively, D is TRBD1 (6 bases). V was pared by 6 bases and J by 4 bases, with 14 bases between. The CDR3 is made up of 13 amino acids. Per the germline V gene, CDR1 is SQVTM and CDR2 is ANQGSEA. The chain's CDR3 is CSVRRGIADTQYF. In nucleotides, the CDR3 is TGCAGCGTCCGCAGGGGAATAGCAGATACGCAGTATTTT.

The chain uses TRBV9 and TRBJ2-3; D possibly corresponds to TRBD1 (6 bases). Between the trimmed V and J ends, which lost 0 bases and 6 bases, there was a span of 17 bases. Germline V CDR1 and CDR2: SGDLS, YYNGEE. This CDR3 comprises 16 residues. The CDR3, as DNA: TGTGCCAGCAGCGTAGAAGCTTCAGGGGTTGGGGATACGCAGTATTTT. This translates into CASSVEASGVGDTQYF.

The rearrangement uses TRBV5-1 and TRBJ2-7; 10 nucleotides align to TRBD1. J gave up 5 bases and V 7 bases, and 6 bases lay outside the gene matches. Germline V gene lookup returns CDR1 SGHRS and CDR2 YFSETQ. The CDR3 contains 13 residues. In DNA form, the CDR3 reads TGCGCCAGCTTCGGACAGGGGGGGGACGAGCAGTACTTC. Its translation is CASFGQGGDEQYF.

DNA of the CDR3: TGTGCCAGCAGTTTACCCGGAGGGCAGCTCTACAATGAGCAGTTCTTC. Translation gives CASSLPGGQLYNEQFF. J is TRBJ2-1 and V is TRBV27, with D perhaps TRBD2 (6 bases). CDR3 length equals 16 residues. Trimming cost V 2 bases and J 3 bases, with 14 bases left between them. Germline values: CDR1 MNHEY, CDR2 SMNVEV (reference sequence).

By sample share, this clone is medium-sized (0.01 to 0.1%). J is TRBJ1-1 and V is TRBV7-8, with D perhaps matching TRBD1 (5 bases). Trimming left V 5 bases short and J 4 bases short, with 11 bases between. CDR3 size: 13 residues. Germline V CDR1 and CDR2: SGHVS, FQNEAQ. The CDR3 loop is CASSGRVGTEAFF. In DNA form, the CDR3 reads TGTGCCAGCAGCGGCAGGGTTGGCACTGAAGCTTTCTTT.

Details on this clone: Other DNA variants within this sample encode the same CDR3. The rearrangement links TRBV4-2 to TRBJ2-5, with 12 bases aligning to TRBD1. There are 15 residues in the CDR3. V was pared by 0 bases and J by 5 bases, with 1 base of the junction left unmatched. The V gene's germline CDR1 is LGHNA and CDR2 YNFKEQ. CDR3 region: CASSQEGQGAETQYF. The CDR3 bases are TGTGCCAGCAGCCAAGAGGGACAGGGGGCCGAGACCCAGTACTTC.

Only one count was recorded for this clone. The genes are TRBV29-1 and TRBJ2-1, with D perhaps TRBD2 (5 bases). The germline V gene encodes CDR1 SQVTM and CDR2 ANQGSEA. Trimming left V 1 base short and J 4 bases short, with 5 bases between. The CDR3 covers 12 residues. DNA for the CDR3: TGCAGCGTTGAAGGAGGGTACAATGAGCAGTTCTTC. This sequence encodes CSVEGGYNEQFF.

V and J are TRBV27 and TRBJ2-3; 8 nucleotides agree with TRBD2. This CDR3 region has 15 residues. Trimming removed 6 bases from V and 3 bases from J; junction bases left unmatched: 8. From germline, CDR1 is MNHEY and CDR2 SMNVEV (reference sequence). CDR3 region: CASSRGGRATDTQYF. The DNA of the CDR3 is TGTGCCAGCAGCCGGGGGGGGAGGGCTACAGATACGCAGTATTTT.